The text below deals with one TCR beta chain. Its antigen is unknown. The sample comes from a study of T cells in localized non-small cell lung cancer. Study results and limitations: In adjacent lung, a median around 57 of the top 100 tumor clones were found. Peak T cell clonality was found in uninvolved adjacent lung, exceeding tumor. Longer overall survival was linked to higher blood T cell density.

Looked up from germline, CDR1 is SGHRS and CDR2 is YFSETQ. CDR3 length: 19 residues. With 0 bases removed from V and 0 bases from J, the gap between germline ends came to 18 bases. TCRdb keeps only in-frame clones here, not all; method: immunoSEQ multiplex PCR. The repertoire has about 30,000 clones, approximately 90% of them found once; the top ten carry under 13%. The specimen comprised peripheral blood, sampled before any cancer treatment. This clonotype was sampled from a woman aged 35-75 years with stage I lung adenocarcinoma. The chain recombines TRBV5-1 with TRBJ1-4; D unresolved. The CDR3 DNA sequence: TGCGCCAGCAGCTTGGGTATCGGCAGGATCGGGTCAACTAATGAAAAACTGTTTTTT. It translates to CASSLGIGRIGSTNEKLFF.